The source of this TCR beta chain is a study of T cells in Graves' hyperthyroidism and ophthalmopathy. The study, taken as a whole, reports: For ophthalmopathy, model prediction preceded onset by a median 6.5 months. A model of 13 V-J features distinguished ophthalmopathy from stable hyperthyroidism.

RNA transcripts served as the template for amplifying TCR beta CDR3 regions. The HTBI primer set served for first-round RT-PCR of the TCR CDR3. TCRdb re-analysed the multiplex PCR reads in MiXCR, keeping a single row per CDR3 protein. The sample has roughly 800,000 distinct CDR3 sequences, approximately 40% seen once. The sample holds many counts of this clonotype. Its target is not known. CDR1 is SQVTM, CDR2 ANQGSEA, per germline. Trimming left V 4 bases short and J 1 base short, with 10 bases between. The CDR3 consists of 13 residues. V and J are TRBV29-1 and TRBJ1-1; no firm D call. This clonotype originated in a man aged 18 to 30 with Graves' hyperthyroidism. Sequences were obtained from blood. In nucleotides, the CDR3 is TGCAGCGTTGTCCTATCCGGGAACACTGAAGCTTTCTTT. Encoded protein: CSVVLSGNTEAFF.